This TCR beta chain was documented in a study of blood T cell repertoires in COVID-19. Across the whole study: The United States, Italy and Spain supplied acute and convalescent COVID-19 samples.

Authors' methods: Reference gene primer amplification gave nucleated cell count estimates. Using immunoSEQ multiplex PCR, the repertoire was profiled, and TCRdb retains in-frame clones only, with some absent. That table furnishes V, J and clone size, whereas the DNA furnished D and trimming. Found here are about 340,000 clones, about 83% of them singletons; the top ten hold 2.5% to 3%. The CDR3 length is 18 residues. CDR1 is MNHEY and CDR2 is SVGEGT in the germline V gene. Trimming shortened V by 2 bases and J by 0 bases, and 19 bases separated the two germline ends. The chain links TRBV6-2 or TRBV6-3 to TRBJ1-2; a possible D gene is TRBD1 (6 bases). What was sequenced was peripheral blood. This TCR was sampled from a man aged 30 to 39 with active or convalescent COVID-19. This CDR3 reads CASSYPSEDSSSNYGYTF. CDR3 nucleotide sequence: TGTGCCAGCAGTTACCCGTCCGAGGACAGCAGCTCTAACTATGGCTACACCTTC.